Following are 27 T cell receptor beta chains from one sample sequenced in a study of identical twins. TCRdb re-called the 5' RACE reads through MiXCR, storing one row per CDR3 protein. This repertoire shows 1.5 million to 2 million distinct CDR3 sequences, about 32% found once; its top ten account for around 0.3%. Sequencing input: cord blood. All receptors come from a newborn girl in good health.

In this sample, this clonotype turned up a few times. The chain employs TRBV4-2 and TRBJ1-2; TRBD1 agrees at 9 bases. The CDR3 is 18 residues long. Germline lookup yields CDR1 LGHNA and CDR2 YNFKEQ. Trimming took 2 bases from V and 6 from J; bases not matched to a gene: 16. CDR3 sequence: CASSQKAGTGKLVDGYTF. CDR3 nucleotides: TGTGCCAGCAGCCAAAAGGCTGGGACAGGGAAGTTGGTCGATGGCTACACCTTC.

This clonotype was picked up a small number of times. The chain is built from TRBV6-1 and TRBJ1-1; D not resolved. Germline V gene sequence: CDR1 MNHNS, CDR2 SASEGT. CDR3 length equals 13 residues. V shed 2 bases and J shed 3 bases, with 7 bases lying between them. CDR3 protein: CASSERVDTEAFF. In DNA form, the CDR3 reads TGTGCCAGCAGTGAAAGGGTGGACACTGAAGCTTTCTTT.

To note about this clonotype: The junction does not match germline at one end; this may be a read error. The genes are TRBV7-9 and TRBJ1-6; D unresolved. The CDR3 covers 15 residues. Germline assignment: CDR1 SEHNR and CDR2 FQNEAQ (reference sequence). Here the CDR3 reads CASSFRGSYNSPPHF. The CDR3 DNA reads as TGTGCCAGCAGCTTTCGGGGATCCTATAATTCACCCCCCCACTTT.

The gene calls are TRBV5-1 and TRBJ1-3; no firm D call. Germline CDR1 is SGHRS and CDR2 is YFSETQ. V shed 0 bases and J shed 0 bases, with 7 bases lying between them. The CDR3 is 15 amino acids. The DNA for the CDR3 is TGCGCCAGCAGCTTGGGCGTTCTCTCTGGAAACACCATATATTTT. It encodes CASSLGVLSGNTIYF.

This clonotype has only a few counts. The chain uses TRBV4-1 and TRBJ2-3; 10 nucleotides agree with TRBD2. The CDR3 sequence is 17 residues long. V was clipped by 2 bases and J by 1 base; unmatched bases: 6. Looked up from germline, CDR1 is MGHRA and CDR2 is YSYEKL. This CDR3 is CASSQPRLAGGTDTQYF. The DNA of the CDR3 is TGCGCCAGCAGCCAACCCCGCCTAGCGGGAGGCACAGATACGCAGTATTTT.

In this sample, this clonotype turned up a few times. The rearrangement uses TRBV7-2 and TRBJ1-1, with 7 nucleotides matching TRBD1. Trimming at V came to 5 bases and at J to 4 bases, leaving 10 bases not matched to a gene. CDR1 and CDR2 from the germline V gene are SGHTA and FQGNSA. The length of the CDR3 is 15 residues. The CDR3 loop is CASSPATGWVTEAFF. In DNA, the CDR3 is TGTGCCAGCAGCCCAGCGACAGGGTGGGTCACTGAAGCTTTCTTT.

This clonotype was detected only a few times. V usage is TRBV20-1 and J usage is TRBJ2-7, with a possible D match to TRBD2 (5 bases). In germline, CDR1 is DFQATT, CDR2 SNEGSKA (reference sequence). Trimming left V 2 bases short and J 7 bases short, with 18 bases between. This CDR3 has 14 residues. CDR3 loop: CSARSDWTRLEQYF. The DNA for the CDR3 is TGCAGTGCTAGATCGGACTGGACTCGGTTGGAGCAGTACTTC.

This sequence joins TRBV3-1 and TRBJ2-5, with 14 bases matching TRBD2. CDR1 and CDR2 (germline): LGHDT, YNNKEL (reference sequence). The CDR3 is 15 residues long. V shed 3 bases, J shed 11 bases, and the junction held 8 bases outside the gene matches. CDR3 amino acids: CASSQTSGRADEQYF. For the CDR3, the DNA is TGTGCCAGCAGCCAGACTAGCGGGAGGGCGGATGAGCAGTACTTC.

This clonotype has a handful of counts. V and J are TRBV24-1 and TRBJ2-4, with 11 nucleotides matching TRBD1. Per the germline V gene, CDR1 is KGHDR and CDR2 is SFDVKD. V dropped 10 bases and J dropped 5; count of bases not matched to a gene: 3. The CDR3 has 13 residues. CDR3 nucleotides: TGTGCCACGGGACAGGGGGTGGAAAACATTCAGTACTTC. This sequence encodes CATGQGVENIQYF.

The chain recombines TRBV11-2 with TRBJ1-2, with 7 bases aligning to TRBD1. V lost 1 base to trimming and J lost 4 bases; unmatched junction nucleotides: 6. CDR1 SGHAT and CDR2 FQNNGV come from the germline V gene. The CDR3 consists of 15 residues. This CDR3 is CASSLARQGPYGYTF. The CDR3, as DNA: TGTGCCAGCAGCTTAGCGCGACAGGGACCCTATGGCTACACCTTC.

As concerns this clonotype: One base away lies a much larger clone, so this may be a sequencing read error. This chain connects TRBV12-3 or TRBV12-4 to TRBJ2-1; TRBD2 matches at 13 bases. V lost 8 bases, J lost 3 bases, and 7 bases stayed unmatched. The CDR3 has 16 residues. The CDR3 here is CASGLGLAGVYNEQFF. For the CDR3, the DNA is TGTGCCAGCGGACTCGGACTAGCGGGAGTCTACAATGAGCAGTTCTTC.

The rearrangement uses TRBV24-1 and TRBJ2-7, with 12 bases aligning to TRBD2. With 4 bases clipped from V and 7 bases from J, the junction kept 10 bases outside the gene matches. CDR1 is KGHDR and CDR2 is SFDVKD in the germline V gene. This CDR3 is built from 16 residues. The chain's CDR3 is CATSDTTSGSFNEQYF. CDR3 DNA sequence: TGTGCCACCAGTGACACGACTAGCGGGAGCTTTAATGAGCAGTACTTC.

This clonotype has just a few counts. The chain recombines TRBV7-2 with TRBJ2-2; D perhaps matches TRBD1 (5 bases). Germline values: CDR1 SGHTA, CDR2 FQGNSA. The CDR3 length is 16 residues. Trimming removed 0 bases at V and 1 base at J, with 9 bases between. The chain's CDR3 is CASSLAGHLNTGELFF. The CDR3 DNA reads TGTGCCAGCAGCTTAGCTGGACACTTGAACACCGGGGAGCTGTTTTTT.

In DNA, the CDR3 is TGTGCCAGCGCCGGGGGAGGGTACAATGAGCAGTTCTTC. Protein sequence: CASAGGGYNEQFF. The rearrangement joins TRBV6-5 to TRBJ2-1; 7 positions match TRBD2. The CDR3 loop spans 13 amino acids. After removal of 8 bases from V and 4 bases from J, the junction contained 5 bases not matched to a gene. Germline CDR1 and CDR2: MNHEY and SVGAGI.

This clonotype turned up a few times. The gene calls are TRBV20-1 and TRBJ2-7; no reliable D call. The CDR3 has 14 amino acids. Trimming pared 2 bases from V and 0 bases from J, leaving 11 bases between. Germline CDR1 reads DFQATT; CDR2 reads SNEGSKA (reference sequence). CDR3 in DNA: TGCAGTGCTAGAAGGCGACCGAGCTCCTACGAGCAGTACTTC. It yields the protein CSARRRPSSYEQYF.

Concerning this clonotype itself: This may be a read error: a much more frequent sequence differs by one nucleotide. The chain carries TRBV10-3 and TRBJ2-5; 10 bases are shared with TRBD2. Germline V CDR1 and CDR2: ENHRY, SYGVKD. The V and J ends lost 3 bases and 11 bases, in that order; junction bases with no gene match: 12. The CDR3 covers 15 residues. CDR3 loop: CAISESGGAYNEQYF. The CDR3 region has the DNA TGTGCCATCAGTGAAAGCGGGGGGGCCTACAATGAGCAGTACTTC.

This clonotype was counted a few times. This rearrangement joins TRBV28 to TRBJ1-2; D perhaps matches TRBD1 (5 bases). The ends were cut back, 3 bases at V and 4 bases at J, with 15 bases in the middle. Germline loops: CDR1 MDHEN, CDR2 SYDVKM. The CDR3 runs 15 residues. CDR3 DNA sequence: TGTGCCAGCAGTTTGGGGCTTAATCAGGTCTATGGCTACACCTTC. Translation gives CASSLGLNQVYGYTF.

This clonotype was seen a handful of times. The chain couples TRBV7-7 to TRBJ2-1; TRBD1 or TRBD2 may be the D gene (5 bases each). V shed 5 bases and J shed 0 bases, with 17 bases lying between them. This CDR3 has 17 residues. CDR1 is SSHAT and CDR2 is FNYEAQ in the germline V gene (reference sequence). As DNA, the CDR3 is TGTGCCAGCAGCCCCGGAAGGGACCCGGACTCCTACAATGAGCAGTTCTTC. Translated: CASSPGRDPDSYNEQFF. Supplemented by reference TRBV7-7 and TRBJ2-1, the full variable domain reads GAGVSQSPRYKVTKRGQDVTLRCDPISSHATLYWYQQALGQGPEFLTYFNYEAQPDKSGLPSDRFSAERPEGSISTLTIQRTEQRDSAMYRCASSPGRDPDSYNEQFFGPGTRLTVL.

This clonotype was observed a few times. The rearrangement links TRBV5-6 to TRBJ1-2; unclear D gene. Per the germline V gene, CDR1 is SGHDT and CDR2 is YYEEEE. The V end lost 0 bases, the J end lost 6 bases, and 9 bases lay between the germline ends. The CDR3 totals 13 residues. CDR3 amino acids: CASSLDSLNGYTF. CDR3 bases: TGTGCCAGCAGCTTGGACAGTCTGAATGGCTACACCTTC.

In its sample, this clonotype was seen a few times. V is TRBV7-9 and J is TRBJ2-3, with a tentative D call TRBD1 (6 bases). The germline CDR1 and CDR2 sequences are SEHNR and FQNEAQ (reference sequence). The CDR3 consists of 17 residues. V dropped 2 bases and J dropped 0 bases, with 15 bases sitting between them. CDR3 bases: TGTGCCAGCAGCTTACCCCTGACAGGCCCCAGCACAGATACGCAGTATTTT. Translated: CASSLPLTGPSTDTQYF.

In nucleotides, the CDR3 is TGTGCCAGCAGCGAGCTTGTGGGAAACACCATATATTTT. Translation: CASSELVGNTIYF. This rearrangement joins TRBV6-1 to TRBJ1-3; the D is unclear. Trimming took off 6 bases at V and 4 bases at J, with 10 bases between the two ends. This CDR3 is 13 amino acids long. The germline V gene has CDR1 MNHNS and CDR2 SASEGT.

The chain has TRBV27 and TRBJ2-4, with D possibly TRBD1 on 6 matching bases. Germline V gene data show CDR1 as MNHEY and CDR2 as SMNVEV (reference sequence). CDR3 length equals 12 residues. Trimming pared 10 bases from V and 8 bases from J, leaving 15 bases between. The CDR3 nucleotides are TGTGCCACCGGGACACGACGGGACATTCAGTACTTC. Its protein is CATGTRRDIQYF.

The table lists this clonotype with many counts. The chain has TRBV29-1 and TRBJ2-5; no clear D. Germline-derived CDR1 and CDR2 are SQVTM and ANQGSEA. The CDR3 contains 12 residues. V gave up 3 bases and J gave up 5 bases, with 10 bases separating them. The CDR3 nucleotides read TGCAGCGTTGAGGACGACCTGGAGACCCAGTACTTC. It is translated as CSVEDDLETQYF.

V gene TRBV20-1 combines with J gene TRBJ1-1, with 7 bases fitting TRBD1. This CDR3 has 15 amino acids. Germline CDR1 reads DFQATT; CDR2 reads SNEGSKA (reference sequence). V dropped 6 bases and J dropped 0; count of bases not matched to a gene: 10. The CDR3 nucleotides read TGCAGTGCGGAGGCCGGGACAGCTATGAACACTGAAGCTTTCTTT. This gives the protein CSAEAGTAMNTEAFF.

This clonotype was found many times. The rearrangement joins TRBV7-9 to TRBJ1-2; perhaps TRBD1 as D (6 bases). V lost 5 bases and J lost 7, with 17 bases in between. The length of the CDR3 is 14 residues. CDR1 and CDR2 from the germline V gene are SEHNR and FQNEAQ (reference sequence). This CDR3 is CASSTIDRSSGYTF. CDR3 nucleotide sequence: TGTGCCAGCAGCACAATAGACAGGAGTTCTGGCTACACCTTC.

In this sample, this clonotype turned up a few times. The genes are TRBV27 and TRBJ1-2, with D maybe TRBD1 (5 bases). CDR1 is MNHEY, CDR2 SMNVEV, per germline (reference sequence). Trimming stripped 3 bases from V and 4 bases from J, with 21 bases between. This CDR3 has 17 residues. CDR3 sequence reads: CASSFSGRHSLPYGYTF. In DNA, the CDR3 is TGTGCCAGCAGTTTCTCAGGGCGCCACTCTTTACCCTATGGCTACACCTTC.

This clonotype was seen many times. This chain links TRBV5-6 with TRBJ2-7; D is uncertain. Trimming pared 0 bases from V and 3 bases from J, leaving 7 bases between. Germline V gene data show CDR1 as SGHDT and CDR2 as YYEEEE. The CDR3 totals 13 residues. The DNA for the CDR3 is TGTGCCAGCAGCTTGGCCTTAAACTACGAGCAGTACTTC. The encoded protein is CASSLALNYEQYF.